Each of the 18 T cell receptor beta chains below was sequenced from the same sample in a study of CD8 T cells in ankylosing spondylitis. MiXCR was run by TCRdb on the 5' RACE reads, yielding one entry per CDR3 protein. The sample lists around 150,000 distinct CDR3 sequences; around 19% were seen once. What was sequenced was blood, either unsorted or a sorted T cell fraction (not recorded which). Receptors were obtained from a male donor with ankylosing spondylitis or in good health (not recorded which).

A remark on this clonotype: Since a much larger clone is just one base distant, this may be a read error. The genes are TRBV7-2 and TRBJ2-3; D call uncertain. CDR3 size: 13 residues. CDR1 SGHTA and CDR2 FQGNSA come from the germline V gene. The CDR3 DNA reads as TGTGCCAGCAGCTTAAGGTCCGCAGATAAGCAGTATTTT. Translated: CASSLRSADKQYF.

V usage is TRBV10-3 and J usage is TRBJ1-1; D gene ambiguous. Germline-derived CDR1 and CDR2 are ENHRY and SYGVKD. V lost 8 bases and J lost 6, with 10 bases in between. The CDR3 consists of 11 residues. The DNA for the CDR3 is TGTGCCATCTACGATGGATCTGAAGCTTTCTTT. Encoded protein: CAIYDGSEAFF.

This clonotype occurred once. The V and J genes are TRBV12-3 or TRBV12-4 and TRBJ2-1, with 10 bases matching TRBD2. V lost 6 bases and J lost 4; bases outside the gene matches: 24. The length of the CDR3 is 21 residues. In DNA, the CDR3 is TGTGCCAGCAGAGCGGACCCCCTAGCGGGAGAGCCACCTTCCGCATACAATGAGCAGTTCTTC. As protein: CASRADPLAGEPPSAYNEQFF.

The chain uses TRBV11-2 and TRBJ2-7, with D possibly TRBD2 on 5 matching bases. CDR3 size: 12 residues. In germline, CDR1 is SGHAT, CDR2 FQNNGV. V was cut by 3 bases and J by 5 bases, with 8 bases left in between. The CDR3 sequence is CASSLAGHEQYF. The CDR3 nucleotides are TGTGCCAGCAGCTTGGCGGGCCACGAGCAGTACTTC.

J is TRBJ2-3 and V is TRBV20-1, with D perhaps TRBD2 (7 bases). Germline V gene lookup returns CDR1 DFQATT and CDR2 SNEGSKA (reference sequence). The CDR3 consists of 14 residues. CDR3 DNA sequence: TGCAACGGCCGGGGGGAGGGGGAACCAGATACGCAGTATTTT. This sequence encodes CNGRGEGEPDTQYF.

This clonotype was found many times. The rearrangement links TRBV5-5 to TRBJ1-1, with D possibly TRBD1 on 5 matching bases. CDR3 length: 12 amino acids. Germline lookup yields CDR1 SGHKS and CDR2 YYEKEE (reference sequence). The V end was cut by 0 bases, the J end by 12 bases, with 12 bases between. CDR3 DNA sequence: TGTGCCAGCAGCTTGGGACAGTTAGTTTCTTTCTTT. Protein sequence: CASSLGQLVSFF. Together with reference TRBV5-5 and TRBJ1-1, the CDR3 gives the full variable domain: DAGVTQSPTHLIKTRGQQVTLRCSPISGHKSVSWYQQVLGQGPQFIFQYYEKEERGRGNFPDRFSARQFPNYSSELNVNALLLGDSALYLCASSLGQLVSFFGQGTRLTVV.

This clonotype showed up many times. The chain couples TRBV20-1 to TRBJ2-7; tentative D call: TRBD2 (5 bases). The CDR3 has 13 amino acids. Between the trimmed V and J ends, which lost 6 bases and 4 bases, there was a span of 16 bases. Germline lookup yields CDR1 DFQATT and CDR2 SNEGSKA (reference sequence). CDR3 amino acids: CSARGLGGYEQYF. The CDR3 nucleotides read TGCAGTGCGCGAGGACTCGGCGGGTACGAGCAGTACTTC.

This clonotype was counted ten times or more. The V gene is TRBV27, the J gene TRBJ2-3, with TRBD2 matching 8 bases. V shed 7 bases and J 3 bases; nucleotides not matched to a gene: 9. Germline CDR1 reads MNHEY; CDR2 reads SMNVEV (reference sequence). This CDR3 contains 15 residues. DNA for the CDR3: TGTGCCAGCAATCTTCGGGGGGGACGGACAGATACGCAGTATTTT. This codes for CASNLRGGRTDTQYF.

In DNA, the CDR3 is TGTGCCAGTAGCCGACAGGTTGGAACTGAAGCTTTCTTT. The encoded protein is CASSRQVGTEAFF. The chain joins TRBV6-6 to TRBJ1-1; D might be TRBD1 (6 bases). The CDR3 extends over 13 amino acids. Trimming took 9 bases from V and 5 from J, leaving 16 bases between them. Germline CDR1 and CDR2: MNHNY and SVGAGI (reference sequence).

The chain recombines TRBV6-1 with TRBJ2-1; 7 bases line up with TRBD2. Trimming at V came to 2 bases and at J to 8 bases, leaving 12 bases not matched to a gene. The CDR3 runs to 16 residues. Germline V gene lookup returns CDR1 MNHNS and CDR2 SASEGT. The DNA of the CDR3 is TGTGCCAGCAGTGAATGGGGCGGACTAGGGCTTCATGAGCAGTTCTTC. Amino acids: CASSEWGGLGLHEQFF.

In this sample, this clonotype turned up many times. This chain joins TRBV5-1 and TRBJ2-4; D not resolved. Trimming removed 0 bases from V and 0 bases from J, with 4 bases in between. Germline V lookup: CDR1 SGHRS, CDR2 YFSETQ. This CDR3 has 14 amino acids. The DNA of the CDR3 is TGCGCCAGCAGCTTGGCAGTAGCCAAAAACATTCAGTACTTC. The encoded protein is CASSLAVAKNIQYF.

This chain links TRBV7-9 with TRBJ2-7; 7 bases fit TRBD1. The CDR3 sequence is 15 residues long. The trim removed 4 bases at V and 7 bases at J, leaving 13 bases unmatched. CDR1 and CDR2 from the germline V gene are SEHNR and FQNEAQ (reference sequence). The CDR3 loop is CASSSGQDGLYEQYF. The CDR3 nucleotides read TGTGCCAGCAGCTCCGGACAGGACGGGCTATATGAGCAGTACTTC.

Ten or more counts support this clonotype. The V and J genes are TRBV5-1 and TRBJ1-1; TRBD1 is a possible D gene (6 bases). With 5 bases removed from V and 4 bases from J, the gap between germline ends came to 15 bases. The CDR3 contains 14 residues. Germline CDR1 and CDR2: SGHRS and YFSETQ. The CDR3 protein is CASRGALASTEAFF. In nucleotides, the CDR3 is TGCGCCAGCAGGGGGGCTTTGGCCAGCACTGAAGCTTTCTTT.

The genes are TRBV5-1 and TRBJ2-3; no definite D call. CDR1 and CDR2 (germline): SGHRS, YFSETQ. CDR3 size: 16 residues. V was clipped by 0 bases and J by 0 bases, with 11 bases between them. The CDR3 DNA reads TGCGCCAGCAGCTTGGAGGCAGACCCCAGCACAGATACGCAGTATTTT. As protein: CASSLEADPSTDTQYF.

This clonotype showed up many times. V gene TRBV4-1 combines with J gene TRBJ1-1, with unresolved D. Germline-derived CDR1 and CDR2 are MGHRA and YSYEKL. V lost 0 bases and J lost 1, with 6 bases in between. The CDR3 consists of 14 residues. The CDR3 spells CASSQDPGNTEAFF. The CDR3 coding sequence is TGCGCCAGCAGCCAAGATCCGGGGAACACTGAAGCTTTCTTT.

This clonotype was counted only a few times. The chain recombines TRBV25-1 with TRBJ1-2; 10 nucleotides line up with TRBD1. Trimming at V came to 3 bases and at J to 6 bases, leaving 10 bases not matched to a gene. CDR1 and CDR2 (germline): MGHDK, SYGVNS. CDR3 length: 16 amino acids. The CDR3: CASSDHLGQGSDGYTF. The CDR3 DNA sequence: TGTGCCAGCAGTGACCACCTGGGACAGGGGAGCGATGGCTACACCTTC.

The chain recombines TRBV28 with TRBJ1-1, with D possibly matching TRBD1 (6 bases). Per germline, CDR1 MDHEN and CDR2 SYDVKM. This CDR3 spans 15 amino acids. V was shortened by 3 bases and J by 7 bases, with 18 bases between the two germline ends. In nucleotides, the CDR3 is TGTGCCAGCAGTTTCGGTCCAGGGGTGTATAATGAAGCTTTCTTT. The encoded protein is CASSFGPGVYNEAFF.

This clonotype was detected only a few times. This sequence joins TRBV5-1 and TRBJ2-3, with 14 bases that match TRBD2. Germline assignment: CDR1 SGHRS and CDR2 YFSETQ. The ends lost 7 bases at V and 2 bases at J; junction bases unmatched: 6. CDR3 length equals 16 residues. CDR3 in DNA: TGCGCCAGCGGGACTAGCGGGAGCGCGCACACAGATACGCAGTATTTT. It translates to CASGTSGSAHTDTQYF. Together with reference TRBV5-1 and TRBJ2-3, the CDR3 gives the full variable domain: KAGVTQTPRYLIKTRGQQVTLSCSPISGHRSVSWYQQTPGQGLQFLFEYFSETQRNKGNFPGRFSGRQFSNSRSEMNVSTLELGDSALYLCASGTSGSAHTDTQYFGPGTRLTVL.